One and the same sample provided the 20 T cell receptor beta chains below, sequenced in a study of blood T cells in healthy people across ages. Through a sample-barcoded 5' primer and a J-beta primer mix, a second PCR was run for roughly 6 to 11 cycles. TCRdb ran MiXCR on the 5' RACE reads and lists one entry per CDR3 protein. The data show hundreds of thousands of distinct CDR3 sequences, more than 25% seen once. Material for sequencing was blood. The receptors here all came from a woman older than 75 in good health.

The chain links TRBV7-2 to TRBJ1-1, with TRBD1 as a possible D gene (6 bases). The CDR3 runs to 17 residues. Trimming took 5 bases from V and 4 from J, leaving 23 bases between them. Germline CDR1 SGHTA, CDR2 FQGNSA. The chain's CDR3 is CASSGDTETGTRTEAFF. The CDR3 region has the DNA TGTGCCAGCAGCGGTGATACCGAAACAGGGACGCGCACTGAAGCTTTCTTT.

This clonotype was counted many times. The J gene is TRBJ2-3, the V gene TRBV12-3 or TRBV12-4; no reliable D call. Trimming took off 0 bases at V and 1 base at J, with 11 bases between the two ends. This CDR3 contains 16 residues. CDR3 sequence reads: CASSLAGSKGTDTQYF. The CDR3, as DNA: TGTGCCAGCAGTTTAGCAGGGTCCAAGGGCACAGATACGCAGTATTTT.

With respect to this clonotype: One junction end disagrees with the germline gene, perhaps due to a read error. The chain carries TRBV30 and TRBJ1-2, with TRBD1 matching over 7 bases. This CDR3 is built from 12 residues. Germline V lookup: CDR1 GTSNPN, CDR2 SVGIG (reference sequence). The CDR3 loop is CAWTSTGVGCTF. The CDR3 DNA reads as TGTGCCTGGACCTCAACAGGGGTCGGCTGCACCTTC.

This clonotype was seen many times. The V call is TRBV6-2 or TRBV6-3, the J call TRBJ2-3, with 15 nucleotides matching TRBD2. The CDR3 spans 18 residues. Trimming cost V 5 bases and J 5 bases; bases outside gene matches: 11. Looked up from germline, CDR1 is MNHEY and CDR2 is SVGEGT. CDR3 DNA: TGTGCCAGCAGTACACCCGGGACTAGCGGGGGGCTGGTAGATACGCAGTATTTT. This encodes CASSTPGTSGGLVDTQYF.

This clonotype was observed many times. The chain has TRBV12-3 or TRBV12-4 and TRBJ1-1; D is undetermined. This CDR3 is built from 12 residues. The germline V and J ends were trimmed by 5 bases and 8 bases, with 12 bases remaining between them. The DNA for the CDR3 is TGTGCCAGCAGTCAACGGACCACAGAAGCTTTCTTT. This codes for CASSQRTTEAFF.

This clonotype was recorded many times. V is TRBV6-2 or TRBV6-3 and J is TRBJ2-7; TRBD1 aligns across 10 bases. CDR3 length: 15 residues. V shed 2 bases and J 2 bases; nucleotides not matched to a gene: 3. CDR1 and CDR2 from the germline V gene are MNHEY and SVGEGT. CDR3 in DNA: TGTGCCAGCAGTTACCGTGGACAGGGGGCCTACGAGCAGTACTTC. Its protein product is CASSYRGQGAYEQYF.

This clonotype was recorded many times. V is TRBV12-3 or TRBV12-4 and J is TRBJ1-6; no definite D call. The CDR3 runs to 14 residues. Trimming cost V 2 bases and J 6 bases, with 8 bases left between them. The CDR3 loop is CASSLNSLNSPLHF. CDR3 DNA: TGTGCCAGCAGTTTAAACAGCCTTAATTCACCCCTCCACTTT.

This clonotype was recorded once. The chain joins TRBV30 to TRBJ2-3, with 10 bases that match TRBD2. The CDR3 runs 13 residues. Germline loops: CDR1 GTSNPN, CDR2 SVGIG (reference sequence). The V segment lost 8 bases and the J segment 2 bases; nucleotides outside the gene matches: 4. CDR3 protein: CARTSGYTDTQYF. The CDR3 DNA reads as TGTGCCCGGACTAGCGGTTACACAGATACGCAGTATTTT.

There are many counts of this clonotype. V usage is TRBV6-2 or TRBV6-3 and J usage is TRBJ2-4; 11 bases are shared with TRBD1. There are 13 residues in the CDR3. Germline-derived CDR1 and CDR2 are MNHEY and SVGEGT. The V and J ends lost 6 bases and 9 bases, in that order; junction bases with no gene match: 4. The CDR3, as DNA: TGTGCCAGCAGCGGACAGGGGGCGACCATTCAGTACTTC. It yields the protein CASSGQGATIQYF.

This clonotype has just a few counts. The rearrangement joins TRBV6-5 to TRBJ1-4; no clear D. V lost 8 bases, J lost 2 bases, and 15 bases lay in between. The length of the CDR3 is 15 residues. The V gene's germline CDR1 is MNHEY and CDR2 SVGAGI. The CDR3 is CASRFGPATNEKLFF. As DNA, the CDR3 is TGTGCCAGCCGGTTTGGCCCCGCGACTAATGAAAAACTGTTTTTT.

This clonotype showed up many times. The V gene is TRBV6-2 or TRBV6-3, the J gene TRBJ2-1; D is unresolved. V shed 6 bases and J shed 0 bases, with 6 bases lying between them. Germline V CDR1 and CDR2: MNHEY, SVGEGT. This CDR3 comprises 13 residues. The CDR3, as DNA: TGTGCCAGCAGGCCTAGCTCCTACAATGAGCAGTTCTTC. Encoded protein: CASRPSSYNEQFF.

With respect to this clonotype: A read error may explain this, as a much larger clone is one base away. The chain links TRBV6-6 to TRBJ2-1, with TRBD1 identical over 9 bases. This CDR3 is built from 14 residues. The germline V gene has CDR1 MNHNY and CDR2 SVGAGI (reference sequence). CDR3 protein: CASSYGQGTNGQFF. Written as DNA, the CDR3 is TGTGCCAGCAGTTACGGACAGGGGACCAATGGGCAGTTCTTC.

This clonotype was seen a few times. The chain joins TRBV20-1 to TRBJ1-4, with D possibly matching TRBD1 (5 bases). This CDR3 spans 13 amino acids. The germline V gene has CDR1 DFQATT and CDR2 SNEGSKA (reference sequence). The ends were cut back, 5 bases at V and 5 bases at J, with 12 bases in the middle. The CDR3 coding sequence is TGCAGTGCTCCGGGACTAACAAATGAAAAACTGTTTTTT. The encoded protein is CSAPGLTNEKLFF.

The chain couples TRBV6-1 to TRBJ2-3; 9 nucleotides agree with TRBD1. The germline V gene encodes CDR1 MNHNS and CDR2 SASEGT. V gave up 5 bases and J gave up 5 bases; unmatched junction bases: 8. This CDR3 contains 15 residues. The CDR3 spells CASSQNRGLGDTQYF. CDR3 bases: TGTGCCAGCAGTCAAAACAGGGGGCTCGGAGATACGCAGTATTTT.

At least ten counts were recorded for this clonotype. The CDR3 region has the DNA TGTGCCAGCAGCTTAGCGGGAAGGGGGGGCGCGGGGGAGACCCAGTACTTC. This encodes CASSLAGRGGAGETQYF. This chain joins TRBV7-8 and TRBJ2-5, with D maybe TRBD2 (7 bases). This CDR3 comprises 17 residues. Germline V gene sequence: CDR1 SGHVS, CDR2 FQNEAQ. V shed 0 bases and J shed 5 bases, with 19 bases lying between them. Together with reference TRBV7-8 and TRBJ2-5, the CDR3 gives the full variable domain: GAGVSQSPRYKVAKRGQDVALRCDPISGHVSLFWYQQALGQGPEFLTYFQNEAQLDKSGLPSDRFFAERPEGSVSTLKIQRTQQEDSAVYLCASSLAGRGGAGETQYFGPGTRLLVL.

Note on this clonotype: A much bigger clone sits one base away, suggesting this may be a read error. The genes are TRBV6-5 and TRBJ2-3; 10 bases are a match to TRBD1. Germline assignment: CDR1 MNHEY and CDR2 SVGAGI. J lost 4 bases, V lost 7 bases, and 5 bases had no gene match. The CDR3 runs 14 residues. The CDR3 bases are TGTGCCAGCACAAGACAGGGGGCGCCAGATACGCAGTATTTT. Amino acids: CASTRQGAPDTQYF.

This clonotype was observed a few times. The chain recombines TRBV7-2 with TRBJ2-2, with TRBD2 matching 10 bases. V gave up 1 base and J gave up 6 bases; unmatched junction bases: 8. CDR1 is SGHTA, CDR2 FQGNSA, per germline. The CDR3 covers 17 residues. The CDR3 is CASSLVIAGGSAGELFF. The CDR3 DNA sequence: TGTGCCAGCAGCTTAGTTATAGCGGGGGGTTCCGCCGGGGAGCTGTTTTTT.

In this sample, this clonotype turned up a few times. The chain joins TRBV5-1 to TRBJ1-5; D possibly corresponds to TRBD1 (6 bases). Trimming left V 0 bases short and J 0 bases short, with 10 bases between. This CDR3 comprises 16 residues. Per the germline V gene, CDR1 is SGHRS and CDR2 is YFSETQ. The CDR3 DNA reads as TGCGCCAGCAGCTTGGGGGGACATGGTAGCAATCAGCCCCAGCATTTT. This sequence encodes CASSLGGHGSNQPQHF.

The rearrangement uses TRBV4-2 and TRBJ2-1; D may match TRBD1 or TRBD2 (5 bases each). Between the trimmed V and J ends, which lost 9 bases and 9 bases, there was a span of 18 bases. This CDR3 region has 13 residues. Germline V gene sequence: CDR1 LGHNA, CDR2 YNFKEQ. The CDR3 sequence: CASRDGGLGEQFF. DNA for the CDR3: TGTGCCAGTCGAGATGGGGGATTGGGTGAGCAGTTCTTC.

This clonotype was recorded many times. This chain joins TRBV20-1 and TRBJ2-5, with 8 bases matching TRBD1. CDR1 is DFQATT, CDR2 SNEGSKA, per germline (reference sequence). The CDR3 totals 14 residues. J was trimmed by 4 bases and V by 1 base; bases with no gene match: 5. Here the CDR3 DNA reads TGCAGTGCTAGAGCCAGGGGGCTGGGAGAGACCCAGTACTTC. This translates into CSARARGLGETQYF.